The next 16 T cell receptor beta chains were all read from a single sample in a study of T-cell reconstitution after alpha-beta-depleted transplantation in children. Unique molecular identifiers featured in how the TCRbeta library was prepared. One entry per CDR3 protein, called by TCRdb with MiXCR from the PCR reads. The sample holds about 580,000 distinct CDR3 sequences, around 23% seen once. Sequencing used PBMCs, mostly from graft donor cells, obtained 360 days after TCRalphabeta/CD19-depleted stem cell transplant. These receptors all stem from a boy younger than two who had a stem cell transplant for acute myeloid leukemia, so the T cells may come from the graft donor.

This clonotype occurred a few times. The chain links TRBV10-3 to TRBJ2-6, with 7 bases lining up with TRBD1. The J segment lost 0 bases and the V segment lost 5 bases, leaving 10 bases of the junction unmatched. The germline gives CDR1 ENHRY, CDR2 SYGVKD. The CDR3 runs to 18 residues. CDR3 bases: TGTGCCATCAGTCCCACCGGGACAGCCCTCTCTGGGGCCAACGTCCTGACTTTC. It specifies CAISPTGTALSGANVLTF.

This clonotype was seen ten or more times. The chain has TRBV5-1 and TRBJ2-3; TRBD2 matches at 13 bases. This CDR3 has 15 amino acids. V lost 5 bases and J lost 6; bases outside the gene matches: 6. Germline-derived CDR1 and CDR2 are SGHRS and YFSETQ. The CDR3 DNA sequence: TGCGCCAGCAGTCGACTAGCGGGGGGAGGGGATACGCAGTATTTT. Protein: CASSRLAGGGDTQYF.

This chain joins TRBV5-1 and TRBJ2-1; D is possibly TRBD2 (6 bases). The CDR3 is 17 amino acids. CDR1 and CDR2 from the germline V gene are SGHRS and YFSETQ. Trimming removed 7 bases from V and 1 base from J, with 21 bases in between. The CDR3 DNA reads as TGCGCCAGCTGCATGACCCACAGACTAGGGTCCTACAATGAGCAGTTCTTC. Translating it yields CASCMTHRLGSYNEQFF.

The J gene is TRBJ2-3, the V gene TRBV7-7; 11 positions match TRBD2. Trimming at V came to 4 bases and at J to 2 bases, leaving 2 bases not matched to a gene. The CDR3 consists of 15 residues. Germline CDR1 SSHAT, CDR2 FNYEAQ (reference sequence). The chain's CDR3 is CASSSGLAVTDTQYF. CDR3 nucleotides: TGTGCCAGCAGCTCGGGACTAGCGGTCACAGATACGCAGTATTTT.

This chain connects TRBV6-1 to TRBJ2-1, with TRBD1 matching 7 bases. The junction had 4 bases not matched to a gene; V was cut back by 5 bases and J by 0 bases. The CDR3 has 15 residues. CDR1 MNHNS and CDR2 SASEGT come from the germline V gene. CDR3 loop: CASSKTGASYNEQFF. The CDR3 region has the DNA TGTGCCAGCAGTAAAACAGGGGCCTCCTACAATGAGCAGTTCTTC.

This clonotype was seen at least ten times. This chain links TRBV25-1 with TRBJ1-1; the D is unclear. Germline-derived CDR1 and CDR2 are MGHDK and SYGVNS. This CDR3 has 16 amino acids. The V and J ends lost 2 bases and 1 base respectively, with 14 bases between them. In nucleotides, the CDR3 is TGTGCCAGCAGTGAAGCCGGGATCGGTAGGAACACTGAAGCTTTCTTT. It specifies CASSEAGIGRNTEAFF.

This clonotype has more than one count but fewer than ten. This rearrangement joins TRBV3-1 to TRBJ2-2; D is ambiguous. This CDR3 comprises 17 residues. CDR1 and CDR2 from the germline V gene are LGHDT and YNNKEL (reference sequence). V lost 0 bases to trimming and J lost 6 bases, with 17 bases between them. The CDR3 DNA reads as TGTGCCAGCAGCCAAGATTCTTGGGGAACGTTCGCCGGGGAGCTGTTTTTT. Its translation: CASSQDSWGTFAGELFF.

This clonotype has more than one count but fewer than ten. V usage is TRBV7-9 and J usage is TRBJ1-2, with D possibly being TRBD1 (6 bases). This CDR3 has 13 residues. Germline V gives CDR1 SEHNR, CDR2 FQNEAQ (reference sequence). Trimming pared 11 bases from V and 8 bases from J, leaving 21 bases between. DNA for the CDR3: TGTGCCGGTGGACTTACAGGGTCACGGGGCTACACCTTC. Translation: CAGGLTGSRGYTF.

In this sample, this clonotype turned up a few times. CDR3 sequence (DNA): TGTGCCAGCAGCAAAGGATGGCGTATCCGAGGAAGAACCGGGGAGCTGTTTTTT. This codes for CASSKGWRIRGRTGELFF. V usage is TRBV21-1 and J usage is TRBJ2-2. TRBV21-1 is a pseudogene. CDR3 length equals 18 residues.

This clonotype was recorded a few times. The chain joins TRBV24-1 to TRBJ2-1; perhaps D is TRBD1 or TRBD2 (5 bases each). The V end was cut by 0 bases, the J end by 5 bases, with 10 bases between. Germline CDR1 and CDR2: KGHDR and SFDVKD. CDR3 length: 15 amino acids. In DNA form, the CDR3 reads TGTGCCACCAGTGATTTGTGGGGGATCAACAATGAGCAGTTCTTC. Translated, it gives CATSDLWGINNEQFF.

The gene calls are TRBV27 and TRBJ1-6; a weak D match, TRBD1 (5 bases). Germline V gene lookup returns CDR1 MNHEY and CDR2 SMNVEV (reference sequence). Trimming took 2 bases from V and 0 from J, leaving 14 bases between them. There are 18 residues in the CDR3. This chain's CDR3 is CASSLDSLDSSYNSPLHF. DNA for the CDR3: TGTGCCAGCAGTTTAGACAGCTTGGATAGCTCCTATAATTCACCCCTCCACTTT.

Note on this clonotype: The junction differs from germline at one of its ends, possibly a read error. This chain uses TRBV20-1 with TRBJ2-3, with 15 bases that match TRBD2. Per germline, CDR1 DFQATT and CDR2 SNEGSKA (reference sequence). This CDR3 contains 16 residues. The CDR3 region has the DNA TGCTGTGCTATCGGACTAGCGGGGGGGCAGGCAGATACGCAGTATTTT. The encoded protein is CCAIGLAGGQADTQYF.

The chain couples TRBV10-3 to TRBJ2-1, with 9 bases aligning to TRBD1. Germline V lookup: CDR1 ENHRY, CDR2 SYGVKD. V lost 6 bases and J lost 6; bases outside the gene matches: 12. The CDR3 length is 16 residues. CDR3 DNA: TGTGCCATCAGACAGCCCGGGACAGGGATGTCCAATGAGCAGTTCTTC. It yields the protein CAIRQPGTGMSNEQFF.

This clonotype was observed at least ten times. The chain employs TRBV12-3 or TRBV12-4 and TRBJ2-2; D is unresolved. V lost 3 bases and J lost 7, with 21 bases in between. The CDR3 runs 17 residues. The CDR3 nucleotides are TGTGCCAGCAGTTTCCCCCGGCCTATTGACTGGGGCGGGGAGCTGTTTTTT. Its protein product is CASSFPRPIDWGGELFF.

V and J are TRBV20-1 and TRBJ2-1; D may be TRBD2 (5 bases). This CDR3 is 14 amino acids long. V lost 5 bases to trimming and J lost 0 bases, with 11 bases between them. CDR1 and CDR2 (germline): DFQATT, SNEGSKA (reference sequence). This CDR3 reads CSAEEASSYNEQFF. CDR3 DNA: TGCAGTGCTGAGGAGGCTAGCTCCTACAATGAGCAGTTCTTC.

This chain joins TRBV15 and TRBJ2-3; 8 bases match TRBD1. V gave up 5 bases and J gave up 6 bases; unmatched junction bases: 16. The germline CDR1 and CDR2 sequences are LNHNV and YYDKDF (reference sequence). The CDR3 contains 17 residues. CDR3: CATSATRTGTSKDTQYF. The CDR3 DNA sequence: TGTGCCACCAGCGCTACCAGGACAGGGACCTCTAAGGATACGCAGTATTTT.